The present TCR beta chain was sequenced within a study of blood T cell repertoires in COVID-19 (dated by TCRdb to the early 2020s). Context from the whole study: Collaborator samples came from the United States, Italy and Spain and covered acute and convalescent phases of COVID-19. The material from the prospective study consisted of cDNA or gDNA derived from T cells, B-cell-depleted T cells, or PBMCs. Deeply sampled blood TCRbeta repertoires from subjects exposed to, actively infected with, or recovered from COVID-19 were included in the dataset. The repertoires were released in a freely available public database intended as a resource for research on the immune response to SARS-CoV-2. The samples were drawn from two sources: the first 160 participants of the ongoing ImmuneRACE study, and 1,000 to 1,500 subjects contributed by 6 global collaborators. Nearly every sample came with metadata listing a de-identified subject ID, COVID-19 status, age in years and sex. HLA class I and class II types, where available, came from metadata supplied by the sample provider rather than from assay-based typing.

TCRbeta CDR3 regions were amplified from genomic DNA using the immunoSEQ Assay, a bias-controlled multiplex PCR. Per the source publication's procedure: The number of nucleated cells in each sample was estimated from the amplification of reference gene primers within the assay. Sequence reads were collapsed and filtered to measure the absolute abundance of every unique TCRbeta CDR3 rearrangement. For each sample, productive Simpson clonality was calculated as the square root of Simpson's diversity index across productive rearrangements. TCRdb's version of the immuneACCESS table is confined to in-frame rearrangements and falls short of the full clone set. An unresolved V gene accounts for under half of the shortfall where checked; the remainder is of unknown origin. For V, J and clone size, that table is used; D and trimming come from the DNA. The sample data list 250,000 or so clones, and approximately 91% of these were observed just once. The ten largest clones add up to 0.8% of the sample.

Remarks on this clone: No antigen is known for it. No qualities accompany the bases; no much larger clone lies one base away.

Study-level results and caveats: Clinical and demographic metadata were provided uncurated, with the amount varying by source and participant.

The collaborating institutions used their own protocols to collect whole blood in K2EDTA tubes. For TCRbeta analysis, collaborator samples were shipped as frozen whole blood, as isolated PBMCs, or as DNA extracted from either sample type. The germline V gene (reference sequence) sets CDR1 to SEHNR and CDR2 to FQNEAQ. For this chain, trimming is 5 bases at the V end and 4 bases at the J end, and the number of junction bases without a gene match is 7. The CDR3 holds 14 amino acids from the cysteine to the phenylalanine. Only the CDR3 region is kept as DNA, spanning 42 bases read in frame from base 1. This TCR was recovered from a woman aged 25 to 39 with acute or convalescent COVID-19. This receptor chain uses TRBV7-9 and TRBJ2-7, with 8 bases aligning to TRBD2. The source material was peripheral blood. The nucleotides are TGTGCCAGCAGCCTCCGTAGCGGGATTTACGAGCAGTACTTC. The translation is CASSLRSGIYEQYF.